The rows below give T cell receptor beta chains drawn from one sample of a study of shared clonotypes between healthy human individuals. Sequenced by immunoSEQ multiplex PCR; TCRdb stores in-frame clones only, minus some. The top ten hold under 15% of the sample, which has under 600,000 clones, 60% to 80% seen once. Specimen: PBMCs. These receptors were taken from a woman aged 40 to 50 in good health. Some clones in this sample may be carry-over from other donors' samples. CDR3s include the opening cysteine and the closing phenylalanine or tryptophan. Each record gives: V gene, CDR3 length, J gene, CDR3 protein.

TRBV11-2	15	TRBJ2-5	CASSMSTGYQETQYF
TRBV5-4	16	TRBJ2-1	CASSGGTSVSYNEQFF
TRBV27	15	TRBJ2-1	CASSLYPPRNNEQFF
TRBV7-2	14	TRBJ1-4	CASSSRQGAEKLFF
TRBV7-9	16	TRBJ2-1	CASSPWTSGSYNEQFF
TRBV28	13	TRBJ1-6	CVTRGRRNSPLHF
TRBV7-2	16	TRBJ1-4	CASSLVFRTGDEKLFF
TRBV7-9	15	TRBJ2-2	CASSIGTGGPGELFF
TRBV28	14	TRBJ1-3	CASKIPDSGNTIYF
TRBV29-1	13	TRBJ1-5	CSVRGGDDQPQHF
TRBV5-1	14	TRBJ2-7	CASSLATSGYEQYF
TRBV27	15	TRBJ2-1	CASSLGWEVYNEQFF
TRBV19	14	TRBJ1-5	CASSFRGGDQPQHF
TRBV18	15	TRBJ2-5	CASSPLQGGQETQYF
TRBV14	13	TRBJ1-1	CASSQVRTSRAFF
TRBV27	17	TRBJ2-3	CASSLYRGRDLPDTQYF
TRBV5-1	16	TRBJ2-7	CASSPREGRVSYEQYF
TRBV5-8	13	TRBJ1-1	CASSLGPNTEAFF
TRBV2	12	TRBJ2-5	CASSGQGETQYF
TRBV28	12	TRBJ2-7	CASAGGFDEQYF
TRBV9	15	TRBJ1-1	CASSVAGGSFTEAFF
TRBV2	14	TRBJ2-7	CASSDNGGDYEQYF
TRBV29-1	15	TRBJ2-1	CSVDLGRSSYNEQFF
TRBV5-1	14	TRBJ2-7	CASSLGDTSYEQYF
TRBV9	16	TRBJ2-7	CASSVSDATGTYEQYF
TRBV5-6	18	TRBJ2-6	CASSFSDRVLSGANVLTF
TRBV13	15	TRBJ2-5	CASSLSSAGLETQYF
TRBV4-3	15	TRBJ2-2	CASSQGQLNTGELFF
TRBV28	14	TRBJ2-7	CASSLPERSYEQYF